These T cell receptor beta chains were read from a single sample in a study of T cell changes during pregnancy in multiple sclerosis. The protocol was immunoSEQ multiplex PCR, while the TCRdb copy is restricted to in-frame clones and leaves out a portion. The sample has about 110,000 clones, about 90% seen once. Sequenced here: peripheral blood, sampled before pregnancy. The receptors shown here come from a female donor with multiple sclerosis, enrolled in a pregnancy study. Each CDR3 is given with its conserved first and last residue.

j_call v_call cdr3_aa
TRBJ1-2 TRBV5-5 CASSQEERGYTF
TRBJ2-2 TRBV2 CASSEAAGSGELFF
TRBJ2-3 TRBV7-3 CASSPTAGADTQYF
TRBJ2-7 TRBV6-6 CASSYPRGPSSYEQYF
TRBJ2-3 TRBV18 CASSLLPKQGTSTDTQYF
TRBJ2-2 TRBV5-4 CASSPGIMRTGELFF
TRBJ2-5 TRBV6-4 CASSRNPGAAQETQYF
TRBJ1-3 TRBV5-1 CASSVTGVGNTIYF
TRBJ2-4 TRBV30 CAWEDGAFGAKNIQYF
TRBJ1-4 TRBV9 CASSRDRDREKLFF
TRBJ2-2 TRBV10-3 CAISVLGATGELFF
TRBJ2-7 TRBV10-2 CASSRGTNYEQYF
TRBJ2-1 TRBV5-6 CASSLVPGTGNEQFF
TRBJ2-1 TRBV6-6 CASSYQQGSSYNEQFF
TRBJ2-1 TRBV27 CASSLRDRGNNEQFF